This is a list of T cell receptor beta chains from one sample in a study of shared clonotypes between healthy human individuals. Data came from immunoSEQ multiplex PCR; TCRdb stores just in-frame clones and leaves some out. The top ten clones hold 0.89% of a sample with around 990,000 clones, approximately 80% of them seen once. The sequencing sample was made of memory CD4+ T cells from PBMCs. The receptors originated from a man between 18 and 29 years old in good health. Some clones in this sample may be carry-over from other donors' samples. Both conserved end residues are part of each CDR3. A D gene is named only where the DNA matches it firmly. Where a row states a size, it is once, few, many or the class of an expanded clone; other rows omit it.

>TRBV29-1|NA|once|TRBJ1-4
CSVESNEKLFF
TGCAGCGTTGAGTCGAATGAAAAACTGTTTTTT
>TRBV2|TRBD1|NA|TRBJ2-1
CANLVDRGNNEQFF
TGTGCCAACCTCGTCGACAGGGGAAACAATGAGCAGTTCTTC
>TRBV6-1|NA|NA|TRBJ1-3
CASSPNRVWGNTIYF
TGTGCCAGCAGTCCTAACAGGGTATGGGGAAACACCATATATTTT
>TRBV7-8|TRBD1|NA|TRBJ1-1
CASSLLTGGDTEAFF
TGTGCCAGCAGCTTATTAACAGGGGGCGACACTGAAGCTTTCTTT
>TRBV11-3|NA|once|TRBJ2-4
CASSSGPLVAIQYF
TGTGCCAGCAGCTCGGGACCACTGGTGGCCATTCAGTACTTC
>TRBV15|NA|many|TRBJ2-3
CATSPRNQADTQYF
TGTGCCACCAGCCCCCGGAATCAGGCAGATACGCAGTATTTT
>TRBV7-8|TRBD1|few|TRBJ1-4
CASSQTSGQGMREKLFF
TGTGCCAGCAGTCAGACTTCGGGACAGGGGATGAGGGAAAAACTGTTTTTT
>TRBV29-1|TRBD2|NA|TRBJ2-5
CSVEGTSGGQETQYF
TGCAGCGTGGAAGGGACTAGCGGGGGCCAAGAGACCCAGTACTTC
>TRBV6-6|TRBD1|NA|TRBJ1-1
CASTPDRGETEAFF
TGTGCCAGCACTCCTGACAGGGGCGAAACTGAAGCTTTCTTT
>TRBV5-1|TRBD1|NA|TRBJ2-5
CASSLNPGQGQETQYF
TGCGCCAGCAGTCTTAACCCGGGACAGGGGCAAGAGACCCAGTACTTC
>TRBV28|NA|NA|TRBJ2-1
CASSYIYNEQFF
TGTGCCAGCAGTTATATCTACAATGAGCAGTTCTTC
>TRBV19|TRBD2|once|TRBJ2-2
CASRGLAGAIGTGELFF
TGTGCCAGTAGGGGACTAGCGGGAGCTATTGGCACCGGGGAGCTGTTTTTT
>TRBV7-3|TRBD2|NA|TRBJ2-1
CASSLRRASGSDEQFF
TGTGCCAGCAGCTTACGGCGGGCTAGCGGGAGTGACGAGCAGTTCTTC
>TRBV2|NA|NA|TRBJ1-5
CASSEALQDQPQHF
TGTGCCAGCAGTGAAGCGCTTCAGGATCAGCCCCAGCATTTT
>TRBV9|NA|NA|TRBJ2-3
CASSVGVGPSTDTQYF
TGTGCCAGCAGCGTAGGAGTCGGGCCTAGCACAGATACGCAGTATTTT
>TRBV10-3|TRBD2|few|TRBJ2-5
CATSGEETQYF
TGTGCCACCAGCGGGGAAGAGACCCAGTACTTC
>TRBV29-1|NA|NA|TRBJ1-1
CSVLRSRVTTEAFF
TGCAGCGTCCTACGATCCAGGGTAACCACTGAAGCTTTCTTT
>TRBV7-9|TRBD1|NA|TRBJ1-3
CASSLNRGEGNTIYF
TGTGCCAGCAGCTTAAACAGGGGGGAAGGAAACACCATATATTTT
>TRBV28|NA|NA|TRBJ1-4
CASSGRTAYINEKLFF
TGTGCCAGCAGTGGCCGGACAGCGTATATTAATGAAAAACTGTTTTTT
>TRBV18|NA|few|TRBJ1-5
CASSRQGVNQPQHF
TGTGCCAGCTCACGGCAGGGAGTAAATCAGCCCCAGCATTTT
>TRBV25-1|NA|NA|TRBJ1-2
CASSDYRENGYTF
TGTGCCAGCAGTGATTACAGGGAGAATGGCTACACCTTC
>TRBV6-5|TRBD1|NA|TRBJ1-5
CASSPRQGVHQPQHF
TGTGCCAGCAGTCCGCGACAGGGGGTCCATCAGCCCCAGCATTTT
>TRBV5-1|NA|once|TRBJ2-5
CASSLATETQYF
TGCGCCAGCAGCTTGGCTACAGAGACCCAGTACTTC
>TRBV11-2|NA|NA|TRBJ1-4
CASSPPLGGRNEKLFF
TGTGCCAGCAGCCCTCCGTTGGGGGGGAGGAATGAAAAACTGTTTTTT
>TRBV7-2|NA|once|TRBJ1-5
CASSLAWNQPQHF
TGTGCCAGCAGCTTAGCTTGGAATCAGCCCCAGCATTTT
>TRBV7-9|NA|NA|TRBJ1-1
CASSLDPPGTEAFF
TGTGCCAGCAGCCTGGACCCTCCTGGGACTGAAGCTTTCTTT
>TRBV4-3|NA|NA|TRBJ1-4
CASSQGAGTEKLFF
TGCGCCAGCAGCCAAGGAGCAGGGACCGAAAAACTGTTTTTT
>TRBV4-2|TRBD1|NA|TRBJ2-1
CASSQGQGEDNEQFF
TGTGCCAGCAGCCAAGGACAGGGGGAAGACAATGAGCAGTTCTTC
>TRBV19|NA|NA|TRBJ2-1
CARPGEQFF
TGTGCCAGACCTGGTGAGCAGTTCTTC
>TRBV14|TRBD1|NA|TRBJ2-7
CASSQLGQGVREQYF
TGTGCCAGCAGCCAACTTGGGCAGGGGGTGAGGGAGCAGTACTTC
>TRBV5-1|TRBD2|NA|TRBJ2-7
CASSLGLADYYEQYF
TGCGCCAGCAGCTTGGGACTAGCGGATTACTACGAGCAGTACTTC
>TRBV28|TRBD2|few|TRBJ2-1
CASSLAGTRGNEQFF
TGTGCCAGCAGTTTAGCCGGGACTAGGGGGAATGAGCAGTTCTTC
>TRBV7-9|TRBD2|NA|TRBJ2-5
CASSHTSGSETQYF
TGTGCCAGCAGCCATACTAGCGGGAGTGAGACCCAGTACTTC
>TRBV7-6|TRBD2|NA|TRBJ2-7
CASSPLPGLAYEQYF
TGTGCCAGCAGTCCTCTCCCGGGACTAGCCTACGAGCAGTACTTC
>TRBV27|TRBD1|NA|TRBJ1-1
CASRTDRDGYESTEAFF
TGTGCCAGCAGAACCGACAGGGATGGATACGAAAGCACTGAAGCTTTCTTT
>TRBV2|NA|once|TRBJ2-5
CASRGTAQETQYF
TGTGCCAGCAGGGGGACTGCCCAAGAGACCCAGTACTTC
>TRBV27|NA|NA|TRBJ2-7
CASSLVGEQYF
TGTGCCAGCAGTTTAGTGGGCGAGCAGTACTTC